Shown below are 20 T cell receptor beta chains from a single sample sequenced in a study of radiotherapy plus CTLA-4 blockade in lung cancer. The data were produced by immunoSEQ multiplex PCR, yet TCRdb's version contains in-frame clones alone and is incomplete. The sample shows some 46,000 clones, approximately 77% of them seen only once. The specimen was peripheral blood, collected from a patient treated with radiotherapy plus ipilimumab. The receptors here all came from a human donor with non-small cell lung cancer whose response to radiotherapy plus ipilimumab could not be evaluated.

The rearrangement uses TRBV4-3 and TRBJ2-7; 7 bases are a match to TRBD2. Germline V gene lookup returns CDR1 LGHNA and CDR2 YSLEER. The CDR3 extends over 15 amino acids. Trimming cost V 1 base and J 2 bases; bases outside gene matches: 5. CDR3 protein: CASSQASGAPYEQYF. The CDR3 nucleotides are TGCGCCAGCAGCCAAGCGAGCGGGGCGCCCTACGAGCAGTACTTC.

Written as DNA, the CDR3 is TGCGCCAGCAGCGTATGGACTGGAACCGGGGAGCTGTTTTTT. Amino acid sequence: CASSVWTGTGELFF. The chain combines TRBV5-1 with TRBJ2-2, with D maybe TRBD2 (5 bases). Trimming pared 4 bases from V and 5 bases from J, leaving 12 bases between. This CDR3 spans 14 amino acids. Per germline, CDR1 SGHRS and CDR2 YFSETQ.

This sequence joins TRBV5-6 and TRBJ2-3; TRBD2 matches 7 bases. The length of the CDR3 is 14 residues. V lost 0 bases, J lost 2 bases, and 0 bases stayed unmatched. The germline CDR1 and CDR2 sequences are SGHDT and YYEEEE. The CDR3 sequence: CASSLGLATDTQYF. The CDR3 coding sequence is TGTGCCAGCAGCTTGGGACTAGCCACAGATACGCAGTATTTT.

The rearrangement links TRBV6-5 to TRBJ2-1, with 10 bases that match TRBD2. Trimming removed 6 bases from V and 7 bases from J; junction bases left unmatched: 9. The germline V gene encodes CDR1 MNHEY and CDR2 SVGAGI. This CDR3 contains 15 residues. Here the CDR3 reads CASRSRLAGSNEQFF. The CDR3 DNA reads as TGTGCCAGCAGGTCCCGACTAGCGGGTAGTAATGAGCAGTTCTTC.

The chain links TRBV15 to TRBJ2-7, with 7 bases matching TRBD1. The CDR3 consists of 15 residues. The ends lost 3 bases at V and 3 bases at J; junction bases unmatched: 8. Germline CDR1 reads LNHNV; CDR2 reads YYDKDF (reference sequence). CDR3 residues: CATSRKQPGGYEQYF. In DNA form, the CDR3 reads TGTGCCACCAGCAGGAAACAACCAGGGGGCTACGAGCAGTACTTC.

The rearrangement uses TRBV5-1 and TRBJ2-7; 10 bases fit TRBD2. Looked up from germline, CDR1 is SGHRS and CDR2 is YFSETQ. The length of the CDR3 is 15 residues. With 4 bases clipped from V and 1 base from J, the junction kept 5 bases outside the gene matches. The CDR3 coding sequence is TGCGCCAGCAGCACGAGCGGGAGGGCTTCCTACGAGCAGTACTTC. It translates to CASSTSGRASYEQYF.

This clone has only a few counts. The chain has TRBV2 and TRBJ1-1; no reliable D call. This CDR3 spans 13 amino acids. CDR1 is SNHLY, CDR2 FYNNEI, per germline. Trimming cost V 2 bases and J 1 base, with 5 bases left between them. The CDR3 reads CASSESGNTEAFF. As DNA, the CDR3 is TGTGCCAGCAGTGAATCGGGGAACACTGAAGCTTTCTTT.

V gene TRBV4-1 combines with J gene TRBJ2-4; the match to TRBD2 covers 9 bases. The CDR3 is 15 amino acids. Germline V gene lookup returns CDR1 MGHRA and CDR2 YSYEKL. V lost 3 bases to trimming and J lost 6 bases; unmatched junction nucleotides: 6. The CDR3 region has the DNA TGCGCCAGCAGCCATTATGCTAGCGGGGTAAACATTCAGTACTTC. Protein product: CASSHYASGVNIQYF.

The genes are TRBV7-6 and TRBJ1-2; D is unclear. Trimming pared 5 bases from V and 4 bases from J, leaving 11 bases between. The germline gives CDR1 SGHVS, CDR2 FNYEAQ. This CDR3 spans 13 amino acids. The CDR3: CASSPRGSYGYTF. DNA of the CDR3: TGTGCCAGCAGCCCCCGGGGATCCTATGGCTACACCTTC.

The rearrangement uses TRBV7-8 and TRBJ1-1; D remains unclear. The V and J ends lost 5 bases and 0 bases respectively, with 10 bases between them. The CDR3 runs to 14 residues. Germline CDR1 and CDR2: SGHVS and FQNEAQ. CDR3 in amino acids: CASSEEMMNTEAFF. The CDR3, as DNA: TGTGCCAGCAGCGAAGAGATGATGAACACTGAAGCTTTCTTT.

V is TRBV6-5 and J is TRBJ2-3; D perhaps matches TRBD2 (5 bases). The CDR3 contains 15 residues. The ends were cut back, 10 bases at V and 0 bases at J, with 17 bases in the middle. Germline values: CDR1 MNHEY, CDR2 SVGAGI. CDR3: CATKAVHASTDTQYF. The CDR3 region has the DNA TGTGCCACGAAAGCGGTACATGCTAGCACAGATACGCAGTATTTT.

This chain connects TRBV5-1 to TRBJ2-7; 11 bases match TRBD1. The CDR3 runs 15 residues. With V trimmed by 4 bases and J by 5 bases, 8 bases remained unmatched. Germline V gene data show CDR1 as SGHRS and CDR2 as YFSETQ. The CDR3 nucleotides are TGCGCCAGCAGCACCTCCGGGACAGGGGGTGACGAGCAGTACTTC. This gives the protein CASSTSGTGGDEQYF.

The chain carries TRBV11-2 and TRBJ2-2; possible D gene TRBD2, 6 bases. CDR1 is SGHAT and CDR2 is FQNNGV in the germline V gene. The CDR3 sequence is 15 residues long. The V and J ends lost 4 bases and 5 bases respectively, with 14 bases between them. The CDR3 protein is CASSSLGGETGELFF. CDR3 DNA sequence: TGTGCCAGCAGCTCACTCGGGGGAGAAACCGGGGAGCTGTTTTTT.

The chain recombines TRBV28 with TRBJ2-1; TRBD2 might be the D (7 bases). Per the germline V gene, CDR1 is MDHEN and CDR2 is SYDVKM. V dropped 11 bases and J dropped 4 bases, with 18 bases sitting between them. The CDR3 is made up of 14 amino acids. CDR3 loop: CAGGANLPYNEQFF. In nucleotides, the CDR3 is TGTGCCGGGGGGGCCAATCTACCTTACAATGAGCAGTTCTTC.

The V gene is TRBV27, the J gene TRBJ2-3; TRBD2 aligns across 11 bases. The CDR3 covers 16 residues. With V trimmed by 4 bases and J by 5 bases, 8 bases remained unmatched. CDR1 is MNHEY and CDR2 is SMNVEV in the germline V gene (reference sequence). CDR3 region: CASSWQLAGDIDTQYF. The CDR3 DNA reads as TGTGCCAGCAGTTGGCAACTAGCGGGGGATATAGATACGCAGTATTTT.

The chain employs TRBV28 and TRBJ1-2, with D perhaps matching TRBD1 (5 bases). The CDR3 is 13 residues long. V gave up 7 bases and J gave up 1 base, with 10 bases separating them. The germline V gene has CDR1 MDHEN and CDR2 SYDVKM. CDR3 loop: CASNRQNNYGYTF. The CDR3 nucleotides read TGTGCCAGCAATCGACAGAATAACTATGGCTACACCTTC.

This clone has just a few counts. The chain couples TRBV19 to TRBJ2-1, with 10 bases aligning to TRBD2. Germline CDR1 reads LNHDA; CDR2 reads SQIVND (reference sequence). V lost 1 base to trimming and J lost 7 bases; unmatched junction nucleotides: 10. The CDR3 runs 17 residues. CDR3 DNA: TGTGCCAGTAGTATAGGAGAGCGGGAGGGCCTGGAGAATGAGCAGTTCTTC. This encodes CASSIGEREGLENEQFF.

This sequence joins TRBV6-5 and TRBJ1-1, with a tentative D call TRBD1 (5 bases). CDR3 length equals 16 residues. Germline CDR1 reads MNHEY; CDR2 reads SVGAGI. V was trimmed by 2 bases and J by 1 base, leaving 14 bases between them. The CDR3 is CASSYQRNRRNTEAFF. The CDR3, as DNA: TGTGCCAGCAGTTACCAAAGGAACAGGCGGAACACTGAAGCTTTCTTT.

The CDR3, as DNA: TGCGCCAGCAGCGACGGACAGGCCGAAGGGACCCAGTACTTC. Translating gives CASSDGQAEGTQYF. The chain is built from TRBV5-1 and TRBJ2-5, with 7 positions matching TRBD1. Per germline, CDR1 SGHRS and CDR2 YFSETQ. The CDR3 consists of 14 residues. J was trimmed by 7 bases and V by 4 bases; bases with no gene match: 10.

This chain uses TRBV6-6 with TRBJ2-5; D might be TRBD1 (6 bases). The J call is in doubt because the DNA end fits TRBJ2-7 better. Germline-derived CDR1 and CDR2 are MNHNY and SVGAGI (reference sequence). The length of the CDR3 is 15 residues. The CDR3 DNA reads as TGTGCCAGCAGTTACTCAGGGGACATAGCCTACGAGCAGTACTTC. Its translation is CASSYSGDIAYEQYF.